This T cell receptor beta chain was recorded in a study of human T cells and chemical hapten exposure. Study-wide results and caveats: With DPC sensitization, TCRs exceeding 1 in 1000 frequency showed no change.

From the RACE reads, TCRdb called clonotypes with MiXCR, one entry per CDR3 protein. The sample yields tens of thousands of distinct CDR3 sequences, more than 9% seen once. Time point given: patch test 1, 2 weeks after DPC sensitization. The treatment: therapeutic diphenylcyclopropenone sensitization with weekly scalp DPC. The CDR3 consists of 14 residues. The germline CDR1 and CDR2 sequences are SGHRS and YFSETQ. V was pared by 0 bases and J by 4 bases, with 10 bases between. This clonotype was observed once. Its antigen is unknown. This chain uses TRBV5-1 with TRBJ2-5, with D uncertain. Material: whole blood, obtained in connection with sensitization to the hapten diphenylcyclopropenone (DPC). The receptor's source is a man aged 35 to 55 with alopecia areata. Some clones in this sample may be carry-over from other donors' samples. CDR3 residues: CASSLEAGRETQYF. CDR3 coding DNA: TGCGCCAGCAGCTTGGAGGCTGGGCGAGAGACCCAGTACTTC.